These T cell receptor beta chains were read from a single sample in a study of regulatory T cells in long-lasting Graves disease. TCRdb used MiXCR to reprocess the multiplex PCR reads, holding one entry per CDR3 protein. The table shows almost 350,000 distinct CDR3 sequences, with around a fifth occurring only once. This material consisted of peripheral blood mononuclear cells (PBMCs), taken when the disease was refractory, from a patient treated with antithyroid drugs. The receptors stem from a female donor with Graves disease. The CDR3 runs from the conserved cysteine through the conserved F or W.

v_call cdr3_aa
TRBV12-3/TRBV12-4 CASSFGRTSGATYEQYF
TRBV2 CASSGQGGLNIQYF
TRBV19 CASSIVTGRDYGYTF
TRBV11-2 CASSLASGETYEQYF
TRBV28 CASSFWGGDFDEQYF
TRBV28 CASIADSSSSYEQYF
TRBV12-3/TRBV12-4 CASRMDRALNSPLHF
TRBV29-1 CSVEQTAGLFF
TRBV15 CATSRGPDQPQHF
TRBV7-8 CASSRGAAYQETQYF
TRBV20-1 CSAPTGYEQYF
TRBV7-8 CASSLERQNEAFF
TRBV28 CASSSPGTSADEQFF
TRBV10-2 CASSGPDRVLKTQYF
TRBV5-1 CASSYLAGPYNEQFF
TRBV7-8 CASSRGQGAREQYF
TRBV6-5 CASSYRPYSYEQYF
TRBV12-3/TRBV12-4 CASGTGPYEQYF
TRBV10-3 CAISEGGTWGGEQYF
TRBV12-5 CASGLGMNTEAFF
TRBV30 CAWSLSDTGNQPQHF
TRBV28 CASSPAGDGMPYEQYF
TRBV7-2 CASSLAVQGLDYEQYF
TRBV19 CASSISGILWTQVGEQYF
TRBV29-1 CSVGEQDEKLFF
TRBV18 CASSPYRTETQYF
TRBV29-1 CSVGSGRETQYF
TRBV29-1 CSVPGAVDGYTF
TRBV4-1 CASSQDYRPQETQYF
TRBV7-9 CASSPLAGVTYEQYF
TRBV15 CATSGRGGALSNQPQHF
TRBV19 CASSDRRTEAFF
TRBV28 CASSRGLAGNVEQFF
TRBV28 CASTLRQGLGNTIYF
TRBV18 CASFSSRGLAKNIQYF
TRBV12-3/TRBV12-4 CASSQYAPEQFF
TRBV20-1 CSARDLGTGELFF
TRBV28 CASSEDPSQETQYF
TRBV20-1 CSALVRGNQPQHF
TRBV5-1 CASSLAALGTGSNEKLFF
TRBV6-1 CASSREAGTYEQYF
TRBV4-3 CASSQDPGITEAFF